The T cell receptor (beta chain) under discussion was sequenced for a study of response to subunit inactivated influenza vaccine. This clonotype was picked up a small number of times. Per the germline V gene, CDR1 is MNHEY and CDR2 is SMNVEV (reference sequence). V dropped 9 bases and J dropped 3; count of bases not matched to a gene: 12. The CDR3 is 15 amino acids. MiXCR was run by TCRdb on the RT-PCR reads, yielding one entry per CDR3 protein. Of about 700,000 distinct CDR3 sequences listed, approximately 15% were seen once; the top ten hold 6% to 7%. Sequences were derived from PBMCs from blood, sampled 14 to 15 days before vaccination. This TCR derives from a man aged 50 or older who received an inactivated influenza vaccine. This rearrangement joins TRBV27 to TRBJ2-5; 8 bases fit TRBD1. The CDR3 loop is CASVSGQVDKETQYF. Here the CDR3 DNA reads TGTGCCAGTGTATCGGGACAGGTTGACAAAGAGACCCAGTACTTC.